This TCR beta chain came from a study of blood T cells in healthy people across ages. Alongside a J-beta primer mix, a sample-barcoded 5' primer served in a second PCR lasting roughly 6 to 11 cycles. A template-switch adaptor that had 12 random nucleotides put a tag on each cDNA molecule. TCRdb called the 5' RACE reads again in MiXCR, with one record for every CDR3 protein. The sample holds 700,000 to 950,000 distinct CDR3 sequences, 58% seen once. About this clonotype: Its antigen remains unknown.

Findings and limits, study-wide: Higher diversity, along with more naive CD4+ cells, distinguished long-lived donors from aged donors.

CDR1 is DFQATT and CDR2 is SNEGSKA in the germline V gene (reference sequence). Trimming removed 2 bases from V and 7 bases from J; junction bases left unmatched: 11. The CDR3 is 14 amino acids. The chain carries TRBV20-1 and TRBJ2-7; 7 nucleotides agree with TRBD1. Specimen: blood. This sequence was found in a man aged 25-40 years in good health. Here the CDR3 DNA reads TGCAGTGCTAGACCTCGGGACAGATACAATGAGCAGTACTTC. Translation gives CSARPRDRYNEQYF.